One and the same sample provided the 15 T cell receptor beta chains below, sequenced in a study of shared clonotypes between healthy human individuals. Assay: immunoSEQ multiplex PCR; the TCRdb copy retains only in-frame clones and omits some. The repertoire holds some 2,000,000 clones, with 85% to 95% as singletons. Sequencing was carried out using naive CD4+ T cells sorted from blood. Indicated subset: CD45RA+ positively selected. These receptors originate from a man aged 18 to 29 in good health.

V is TRBV27 and J is TRBJ2-3, with D perhaps TRBD2 (6 bases). The germline V gene has CDR1 MNHEY and CDR2 SMNVEV (reference sequence). The CDR3 runs 17 residues. Trimming took 7 bases from V and 0 from J, leaving 20 bases between them. This CDR3 reads CASKRRVSGPSTDTQYF. The CDR3 bases are TGTGCCAGCAAGAGGAGGGTGAGCGGGCCTAGCACAGATACGCAGTATTTT.

CDR3 coding DNA: TGTGCCAGCAGCGTAGCCCCACTAGACTACGAGCAGTACTTC. Encoded protein: CASSVAPLDYEQYF. The chain carries TRBV9 and TRBJ2-7, with a possible D match to TRBD2 (5 bases). The CDR3 consists of 14 residues. Trimming removed 0 bases from V and 3 bases from J, with 10 bases in between. Germline assignment: CDR1 SGDLS and CDR2 YYNGEE.

The J gene is TRBJ1-5, the V gene TRBV5-6; D gene ambiguous. The germline gives CDR1 SGHDT, CDR2 YYEEEE. V was trimmed by 3 bases and J by 4 bases, leaving 8 bases between them. The CDR3 is 13 amino acids. As DNA, the CDR3 is TGTGCCAGCAGCTCGGACGGGAATCAGCCCCAGCATTTT. Its protein product is CASSSDGNQPQHF.

The chain employs TRBV10-2 and TRBJ2-3, with 9 nucleotides matching TRBD2. V lost 6 bases, J lost 4 bases, and 2 bases stayed unmatched. This CDR3 has 13 residues. Germline-derived CDR1 and CDR2 are WSHSY and SAAADI. As DNA, the CDR3 is TGCGCCAGCAGGCGGGAGGGCCCAGATACGCAGTATTTT. Translation: CASRREGPDTQYF.

This rearrangement joins TRBV5-1 to TRBJ1-2, with TRBD1 matching 7 bases. The CDR3 runs to 14 residues. From germline, CDR1 is SGHRS and CDR2 YFSETQ. V gave up 7 bases and J gave up 4 bases; unmatched junction bases: 10. For the CDR3, the DNA is TGCGCCAGCGCGGAGACGGGACAGACCTATGGCTACACCTTC. Translation gives CASAETGQTYGYTF.

Only one count was recorded for this clone. The chain recombines TRBV28 with TRBJ2-7; D call uncertain. The germline V gene has CDR1 MDHEN and CDR2 SYDVKM. The CDR3 consists of 14 residues. The ends were cut back, 2 bases at V and 5 bases at J, with 13 bases in the middle. CDR3: CASSLTDPLNEQYF. In DNA form, the CDR3 reads TGTGCCAGCAGTTTAACAGACCCACTCAACGAGCAGTACTTC.

This chain links TRBV6-1 with TRBJ1-5, with 7 bases lining up with TRBD1. Per the germline V gene, CDR1 is MNHNS and CDR2 is SASEGT. V trimming: 6 bases; J trimming: 6 bases; junction bases outside the gene matches: 8. This CDR3 is built from 14 residues. The CDR3 protein is CASSPGQSIQPQHF. The CDR3 bases are TGTGCCAGCAGCCCGGGACAGTCGATTCAGCCCCAGCATTTT.

CDR3 nucleotides: TGTGCCAGCTCACCTAATACAGGGGCAGATGAGCAGTTCTTC. Its translation is CASSPNTGADEQFF. V gene TRBV18 combines with J gene TRBJ2-1; 7 bases are shared with TRBD1. Germline-derived CDR1 and CDR2 are KGHSH and LQKENI. V was clipped by 3 bases and J by 8 bases; unmatched bases: 7. This CDR3 is built from 14 residues.

The chain carries TRBV12-5 and TRBJ2-3, with no clear D. This CDR3 is built from 16 residues. V gave up 5 bases and J gave up 0 bases, with 15 bases separating them. CDR1 and CDR2 from the germline V gene are LGHNT and FRNRAP. The CDR3 nucleotides are TGTGCTAGTGGTCCCGTCCTAGGCAGTAGCACAGATACGCAGTATTTT. Its protein is CASGPVLGSSTDTQYF.

Concerning this clone itself: This sample includes further DNA sequences coding for the same CDR3. The CDR3 nucleotides read TGTGCCAGCTCACCCATAGCGGGAGGGGCCGATACGCAGTATTTT. This encodes CASSPIAGGADTQYF. V gene TRBV18 combines with J gene TRBJ2-3; 11 bases align to TRBD2. Trimming cost V 3 bases and J 6 bases; bases outside gene matches: 5. Germline CDR1 KGHSH, CDR2 LQKENI. The CDR3 has 15 residues.

The rearrangement uses TRBV5-4 and TRBJ2-3, with D possibly being TRBD1 or TRBD2 (5 bases each). Germline V gene data show CDR1 as SGHNT and CDR2 as YYREEE (reference sequence). The V end lost 4 bases, the J end lost 2 bases, and 17 bases lay between the germline ends. The CDR3 is 16 amino acids. The CDR3 is CASSQRLGVYTDTQYF. CDR3 nucleotides: TGTGCCAGCAGCCAGCGGTTGGGGGTTTACACAGATACGCAGTATTTT.

This chain connects TRBV5-1 to TRBJ1-2, with 9 bases matching TRBD1. This CDR3 region has 14 residues. Germline CDR1 SGHRS, CDR2 YFSETQ. The trim removed 4 bases at V and 4 bases at J, leaving 5 bases unmatched. This CDR3 reads CASSRDRALYGYTF. As DNA, the CDR3 is TGCGCCAGCAGCAGGGACAGGGCCCTCTATGGCTACACCTTC.

The chain combines TRBV18 with TRBJ1-2, with 10 bases fitting TRBD1. Germline values: CDR1 KGHSH, CDR2 LQKENI. CDR3 length equals 17 residues. J was trimmed by 9 bases and V by 1 base; bases with no gene match: 14. CDR3: CASSPLLTGGPSESYTF. CDR3 nucleotide sequence: TGTGCCAGCTCACCACTTTTGACAGGGGGCCCGTCGGAGAGCTACACCTTC. The variable domain in full, completed from reference TRBV18 and TRBJ1-2, reads NAGVMQNPRHLVRRRGQEARLRCSPMKGHSHVYWYRQLPEEGLKFMVYLQKENIIDESGMPKERFSAEFPKEGPSILRIQQVVRGDSAAYFCASSPLLTGGPSESYTFGSGTRLTVV.

For this clone: The same CDR3 is also encoded by other DNA sequences in this sample. The chain employs TRBV7-9 and TRBJ2-5; D is possibly TRBD2 (6 bases). CDR1 is SEHNR and CDR2 is FQNEAQ in the germline V gene (reference sequence). V gave up 4 bases and J gave up 4 bases, with 13 bases separating them. This CDR3 comprises 14 residues. The CDR3 DNA is TGTGCCAGCAGCTCCACCGGAGGGTCAGAGACCCAGTACTTC. Amino acid sequence: CASSSTGGSETQYF.

The rearrangement uses TRBV11-2 and TRBJ1-1; D gene ambiguous. V lost 6 bases, J lost 6 bases, and 14 bases lay in between. Germline V gene sequence: CDR1 SGHAT, CDR2 FQNNGV. This CDR3 has 13 amino acids. The CDR3 spells CASSYALKAEAFF. In nucleotides, the CDR3 is TGTGCCAGCAGTTACGCCCTGAAGGCTGAAGCTTTCTTT.